The TCR beta chain described here comes from a study of molecular identifiers for immune sequencing clone quantification. Study outcomes and limitations: Barcode collisions between identical TCR molecules could shrink estimates of highly expanded clone sizes. Whereas naive cells kept under 1% of molecules in clones above 20 RNA copies, such clones held over 97% in effectors.

This clonotype came up many times. Its cognate antigen is unknown. The CDR3 spans 14 residues. The germline V gene encodes CDR1 MDHEN and CDR2 SYDVKM. V gave up 5 bases and J gave up 3 bases, with 11 bases separating them. Naive CD8 T cells were picked out by sorting for CD8+CD4-CCR7+CD45RA+. Previously described methods and listed TCR primers produced bulk TCR libraries. One entry per CDR3 protein results from TCRdb running MiXCR on the PCR reads. The sample consists of some 650,000 distinct CDR3 sequences, roughly 21% of them appearing once. The chain has TRBV28 and TRBJ1-5; D remains ambiguous. Specimen: naive CD8+ T cells from blood, with Jurkat cell RNA spiked in. Subset here: FACS-sorted CD8+CD4-CCR7+CD45RA+ naive T cells. This TCR was sampled from a human donor in good health. Some libraries in this study had Jurkat cell RNA spiked in. CDR3 nucleotide sequence: TGTGCCAGCAGTCCCCGGGGAAACAATCAGCCCCAGCATTTT. It is translated as CASSPRGNNQPQHF.